Below are 5 T cell receptor beta chains sequenced from a single sample in a study of T cell changes during pregnancy in multiple sclerosis. Assay used: immunoSEQ multiplex PCR; TCRdb lists only in-frame clones, some missing. The sample lists approximately 71,000 clones, around nine tenths occurring once. Sequences were derived from peripheral blood, sampled in the second trimester of pregnancy. The receptors here all came from a female donor with multiple sclerosis, enrolled in a pregnancy study.

The genes are TRBV6-6 and TRBJ1-1, with 8 bases lining up with TRBD1. This CDR3 region has 14 residues. The germline gives CDR1 MNHNY, CDR2 SVGAGI (reference sequence). V lost 6 bases, J lost 2 bases, and 5 bases stayed unmatched. The CDR3 region is CASRLDRVNTEAFF. CDR3 DNA sequence: TGTGCCAGCAGGCTGGACAGGGTTAACACTGAAGCTTTCTTT.

The rearrangement joins TRBV6-5 to TRBJ2-7; maybe TRBD1 (6 bases). From germline, CDR1 is MNHEY and CDR2 SVGAGI. Deletions cut 4 bases from V and 3 bases from J, with 16 bases between. The CDR3 sequence is 15 residues long. Written as DNA, the CDR3 is TGTGCCAGCAGTTCGGGACATGGGTGGGACTACGAGCAGTACTTC. It encodes CASSSGHGWDYEQYF.

The V gene is TRBV5-4, the J gene TRBJ2-7; TRBD1 matches 11 bases. The CDR3 is 16 residues long. The germline gives CDR1 SGHNT, CDR2 YYREEE (reference sequence). Trimming cost V 1 base and J 2 bases; bases outside gene matches: 5. The CDR3 sequence is CASSLPPGQGAYEQYF. For the CDR3, the DNA is TGTGCCAGCAGCTTGCCCCCGGGACAGGGGGCCTACGAGCAGTACTTC.

The J gene is TRBJ2-2, the V gene TRBV9; D gene unclear. V was cut by 4 bases and J by 6 bases, with 7 bases left in between. The CDR3 is made up of 12 amino acids. The V gene's germline CDR1 is SGDLS and CDR2 YYNGEE. CDR3 nucleotide sequence: TGTGCCAGCAGCCTCAGCGCCGGGGAGCTGTTTTTT. As protein: CASSLSAGELFF.

This clone occurred a few times. J is TRBJ1-2 and V is TRBV7-8; TRBD1 matches 10 bases. Trimming at V came to 4 bases and at J to 7 bases, leaving 6 bases not matched to a gene. The length of the CDR3 is 14 residues. CDR1 is SGHVS, CDR2 FQNEAQ, per germline. CDR3 residues: CASSSEGQGTGYTF. As DNA, the CDR3 is TGTGCCAGCAGCTCTGAGGGACAGGGGACTGGCTACACCTTC.